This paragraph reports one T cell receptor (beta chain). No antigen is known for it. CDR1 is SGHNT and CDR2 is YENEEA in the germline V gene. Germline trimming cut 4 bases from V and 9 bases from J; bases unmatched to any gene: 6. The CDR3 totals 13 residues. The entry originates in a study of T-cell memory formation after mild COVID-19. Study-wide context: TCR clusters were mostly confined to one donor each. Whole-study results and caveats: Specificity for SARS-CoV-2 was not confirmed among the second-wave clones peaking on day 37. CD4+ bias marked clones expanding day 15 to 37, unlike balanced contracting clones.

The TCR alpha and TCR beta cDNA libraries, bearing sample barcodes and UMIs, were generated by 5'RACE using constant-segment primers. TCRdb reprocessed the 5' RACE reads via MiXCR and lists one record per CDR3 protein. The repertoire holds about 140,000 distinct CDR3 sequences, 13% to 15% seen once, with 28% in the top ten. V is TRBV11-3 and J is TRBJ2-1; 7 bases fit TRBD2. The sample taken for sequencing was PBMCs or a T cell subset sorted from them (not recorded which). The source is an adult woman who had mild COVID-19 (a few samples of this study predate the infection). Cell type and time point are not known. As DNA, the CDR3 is TGTGCCAGCAGCTCCCCTAGCGGCGGTGAGCAGTTCTTC. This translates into CASSSPSGGEQFF.